These 10 T cell receptor beta chains originate from one sample sequenced in a study of multiple sclerosis patients with progressive multifocal leukoencephalopathy. The sample's time point: around 13 months of natalizumab therapy. The protocol was immunoSEQ multiplex PCR, while the TCRdb copy is restricted to in-frame clones and leaves out a portion. The data contain about 25,000 clones, approximately 90% of them singletons. Specimen: PBMCs, collected from a patient treated with natalizumab. These receptors were collected from a man aged 25 to 40 with multiple sclerosis.

V usage is TRBV5-7 and J usage is TRBJ1-4, with D maybe TRBD1 (5 bases). TRBV5-7 is treated as an ORF (open reading frame) with a function not yet certain. V gave up 2 bases and J gave up 8 bases, with 13 bases separating them. CDR3 length: 14 residues. The CDR3 sequence is CASSLWGRGEKLFF. The CDR3 region has the DNA TGTGCCAGCAGCTTATGGGGACGGGGGGAAAAACTGTTTTTT.

V and J are TRBV7-9 and TRBJ2-7; TRBD2 matches 7 bases. CDR1 and CDR2 from the germline V gene are SEHNR and FQNEAQ (reference sequence). V was clipped by 4 bases and J by 4 bases; unmatched bases: 7. This CDR3 region has 14 residues. The CDR3 DNA sequence: TGTGCCAGCAGCTATCGAGCGGGAAAGTACGAGCAGTACGTC. Its protein is CASSYRAGKYEQYV.

A single count supports this clone. This rearrangement joins TRBV19 to TRBJ1-2, with 8 bases fitting TRBD1. This CDR3 is 15 amino acids long. CDR1 LNHDA and CDR2 SQIVND come from the germline V gene (reference sequence). The ends lost 5 bases at V and 3 bases at J; junction bases unmatched: 8. The CDR3: CASSQRQGSYYGYTF. The CDR3 region has the DNA TGTGCCAGTAGTCAAAGACAGGGGAGCTACTATGGCTACACCTTC.

This chain uses TRBV27 with TRBJ2-3; D is uncertain. Germline CDR1 reads MNHEY; CDR2 reads SMNVEV (reference sequence). This CDR3 spans 11 amino acids. Trimming stripped 5 bases from V and 2 bases from J, with 2 bases between. The CDR3 region is CASSNTDTQYF. The CDR3 bases are TGTGCCAGCAGTAACACAGATACGCAGTATTTT.

The chain is built from TRBV19 and TRBJ2-7; D is possibly TRBD2 (5 bases). The V end lost 5 bases, the J end lost 6 bases, and 11 bases lay between the germline ends. This CDR3 is 12 amino acids long. The germline V gene encodes CDR1 LNHDA and CDR2 SQIVND (reference sequence). The DNA of the CDR3 is TGTGCCAGTAGTCTTATCAGCGGCGAGCAGTACTTC. It is translated as CASSLISGEQYF.

The genes are TRBV7-2 and TRBJ1-1, with no clear D. Deletions cut 1 base from V and 8 bases from J, with 8 bases between. Per germline, CDR1 SGHTA and CDR2 FQGNSA. This CDR3 contains 12 residues. This CDR3 reads CASSLDLGEAFF. The CDR3 nucleotides read TGTGCCAGCAGCTTAGATCTTGGAGAAGCTTTCTTT.

The chain has TRBV5-1 and TRBJ2-4; D might be TRBD2 (5 bases). This CDR3 comprises 14 residues. Germline CDR1 reads SGHRS; CDR2 reads YFSETQ. With 3 bases removed from V and 9 bases from J, the gap between germline ends came to 16 bases. The CDR3 region has the DNA TGCGCCAGCAGCTCCACCGGGCCTGGGAGCATTCAGTACTTC. Translating gives CASSSTGPGSIQYF.

The J gene is TRBJ1-2, the V gene TRBV5-1, with D perhaps matching TRBD1 (6 bases). V was trimmed by 1 base and J by 0 bases, leaving 7 bases between them. Germline V gene data show CDR1 as SGHRS and CDR2 as YFSETQ. The CDR3 runs to 14 residues. In DNA form, the CDR3 reads TGCGCCAGCAGCTTGACAGGGACTAACTATGGCTACACCTTC. Encoded protein: CASSLTGTNYGYTF.

Comments on this clone: Germline is not matched at one junction end, which may reflect a read error. The CDR3 DNA sequence: TGTGCCAGCAGTCGTCTAGCGGGTTCCTCCCACGAGCAGTACTTC. This encodes CASSRLAGSSHEQYF. The chain couples TRBV27 to TRBJ2-7; 8 bases map to TRBD2. This CDR3 spans 15 amino acids. CDR1 is MNHEY and CDR2 is SMNVEV in the germline V gene (reference sequence).

The rearrangement joins TRBV19 to TRBJ1-2, with 9 bases fitting TRBD1. CDR1 is LNHDA, CDR2 SQIVND, per germline (reference sequence). The CDR3 is 14 residues long. The ends lost 5 bases at V and 5 bases at J; junction bases unmatched: 6. The CDR3 is CASSPGQGSYGYTF. CDR3 nucleotides: TGTGCCAGTAGTCCCGGACAGGGGTCTTATGGCTACACCTTC.